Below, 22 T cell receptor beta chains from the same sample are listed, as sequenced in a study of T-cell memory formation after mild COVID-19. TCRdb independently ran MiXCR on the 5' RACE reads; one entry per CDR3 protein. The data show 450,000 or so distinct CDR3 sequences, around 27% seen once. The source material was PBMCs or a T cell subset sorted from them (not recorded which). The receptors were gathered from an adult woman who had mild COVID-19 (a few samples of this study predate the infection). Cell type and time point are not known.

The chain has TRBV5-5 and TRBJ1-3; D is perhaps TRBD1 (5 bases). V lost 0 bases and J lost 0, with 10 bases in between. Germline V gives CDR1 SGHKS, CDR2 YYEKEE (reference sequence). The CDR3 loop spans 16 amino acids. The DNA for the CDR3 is TGTGCCAGCAGCTTGGCAGCAGGGCTCTCTGGAAACACCATATATTTT. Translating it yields CASSLAAGLSGNTIYF. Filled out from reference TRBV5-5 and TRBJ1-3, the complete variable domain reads DAGVTQSPTHLIKTRGQQVTLRCSPISGHKSVSWYQQVLGQGPQFIFQYYEKEERGRGNFPDRFSARQFPNYSSELNVNALLLGDSALYLCASSLAAGLSGNTIYFGEGSWLTVV.

The CDR3 coding sequence is TGTGCCAGCAGCCCGTGGAGACGAAACACTGAAGCTTTCTTT. Protein: CASSPWRRNTEAFF. The V gene is TRBV12-3 or TRBV12-4, the J gene TRBJ1-1; D not resolved. V was trimmed by 6 bases and J by 2 bases, leaving 13 bases between them. The CDR3 spans 14 residues.

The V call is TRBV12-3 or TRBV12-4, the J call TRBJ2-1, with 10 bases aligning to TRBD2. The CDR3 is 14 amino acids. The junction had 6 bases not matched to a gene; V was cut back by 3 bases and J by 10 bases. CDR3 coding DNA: TGTGCCAGCAGTTTTCTAGCGGGAGCGGAGGAGCAGTTCTTC. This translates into CASSFLAGAEEQFF.

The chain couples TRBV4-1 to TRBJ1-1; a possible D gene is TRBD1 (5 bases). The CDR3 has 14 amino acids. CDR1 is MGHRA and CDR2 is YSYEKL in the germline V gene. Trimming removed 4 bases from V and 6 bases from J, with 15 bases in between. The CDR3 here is CASSLRDATSEAFF. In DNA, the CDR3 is TGCGCCAGCAGCCTCCGGGACGCCACCTCTGAAGCTTTCTTT.

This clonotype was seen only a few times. CDR3 in amino acids: CASGGDRAAWELFF. CDR3 nucleotides: TGTGCCAGCGGCGGGGACAGGGCGGCCTGGGAGCTGTTTTTT. This chain links TRBV6-5 with TRBJ2-2, with TRBD1 identical over 9 bases. Germline values: CDR1 MNHEY, CDR2 SVGAGI. After removal of 8 bases from V and 9 bases from J, the junction contained 10 bases not matched to a gene. The CDR3 is 14 residues long.

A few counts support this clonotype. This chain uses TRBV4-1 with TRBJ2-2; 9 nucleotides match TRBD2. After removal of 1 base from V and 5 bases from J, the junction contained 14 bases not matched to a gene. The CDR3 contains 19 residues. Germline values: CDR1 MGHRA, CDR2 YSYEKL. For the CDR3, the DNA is TGCGCCAGCAGCCAAGTCATATGGACTAGCGAGACCCGGACCGGGGAGCTGTTTTTT. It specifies CASSQVIWTSETRTGELFF.

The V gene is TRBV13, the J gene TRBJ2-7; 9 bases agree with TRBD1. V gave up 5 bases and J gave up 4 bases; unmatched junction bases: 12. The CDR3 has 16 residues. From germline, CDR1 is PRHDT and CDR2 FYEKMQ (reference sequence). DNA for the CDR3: TGTGCCAGCAGCGATAGGACAGGGGAGTCGGGATACGAGCAGTACTTC. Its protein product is CASSDRTGESGYEQYF.

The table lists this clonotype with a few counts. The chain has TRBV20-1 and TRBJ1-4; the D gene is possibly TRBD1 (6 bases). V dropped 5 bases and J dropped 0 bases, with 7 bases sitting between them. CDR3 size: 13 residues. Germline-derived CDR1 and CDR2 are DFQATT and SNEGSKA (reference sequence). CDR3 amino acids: CSAPGATNEKLFF. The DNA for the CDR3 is TGCAGTGCTCCAGGGGCAACTAATGAAAAACTGTTTTTT.

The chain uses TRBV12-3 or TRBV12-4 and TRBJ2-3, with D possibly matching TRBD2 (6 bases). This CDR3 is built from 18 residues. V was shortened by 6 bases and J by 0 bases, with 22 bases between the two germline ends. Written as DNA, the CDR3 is TGTGCCAGCAGGCCTCCGGGACTGGCGGGCTTAAGCACAGATACGCAGTATTTT. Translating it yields CASRPPGLAGLSTDTQYF.

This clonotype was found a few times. CDR3 sequence (DNA): TGCGCCAGCAGCCTAGCGGGAGGGGGGCATGAGCAGTTCTTC. Its translation: CASSLAGGGHEQFF. The rearrangement links TRBV4-3 to TRBJ2-1; TRBD2 agrees at 11 bases. V shed 4 bases, J shed 8 bases, and the junction held 4 bases outside the gene matches. CDR3 size: 14 residues. CDR1 and CDR2 (germline): LGHNA, YSLEER.

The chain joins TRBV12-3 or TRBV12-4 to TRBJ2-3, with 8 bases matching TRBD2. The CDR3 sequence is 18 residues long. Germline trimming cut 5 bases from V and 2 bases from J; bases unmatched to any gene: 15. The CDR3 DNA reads TGTGCCAGCAGTCTGGGACTAGGGCTTTTGGGTACCACAGATACGCAGTATTTT. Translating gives CASSLGLGLLGTTDTQYF.

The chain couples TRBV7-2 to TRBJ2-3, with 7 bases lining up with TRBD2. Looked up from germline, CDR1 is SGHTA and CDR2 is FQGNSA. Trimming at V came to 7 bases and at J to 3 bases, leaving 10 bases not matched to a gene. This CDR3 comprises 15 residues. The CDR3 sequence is CASTIRGSRTDTQYF. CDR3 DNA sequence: TGTGCCAGCACTATACGCGGGAGTAGGACAGATACGCAGTATTTT.

DNA of the CDR3: TGCAGCGTAGGACATTACCTCGGGGATGGCTACACCTTC. It is translated as CSVGHYLGDGYTF. This chain connects TRBV29-1 to TRBJ1-2; possibly TRBD1 for D (5 bases). V was pared by 6 bases and J by 6 bases, with 17 bases between. Germline CDR1 and CDR2: SQVTM and ANQGSEA. This CDR3 has 13 amino acids.

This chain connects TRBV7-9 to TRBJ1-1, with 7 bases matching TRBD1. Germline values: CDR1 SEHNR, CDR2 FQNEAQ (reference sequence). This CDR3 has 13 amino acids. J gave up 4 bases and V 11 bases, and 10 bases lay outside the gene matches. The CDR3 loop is CAEQWQGGTEAFF. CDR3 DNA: TGTGCCGAGCAGTGGCAGGGGGGCACTGAAGCTTTCTTT.

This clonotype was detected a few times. CDR3 region: CASSLLAGPGELFF. Written as DNA, the CDR3 is TGTGCCAGCAGCTTATTGGCGGGGCCCGGGGAGCTGTTTTTT. The chain is built from TRBV7-3 and TRBJ2-2, with D perhaps matching TRBD2 (6 bases). Germline CDR1 and CDR2: SGHTA and FQGTGA. Trimming stripped 2 bases from V and 6 bases from J, with 10 bases between. This CDR3 contains 14 residues.

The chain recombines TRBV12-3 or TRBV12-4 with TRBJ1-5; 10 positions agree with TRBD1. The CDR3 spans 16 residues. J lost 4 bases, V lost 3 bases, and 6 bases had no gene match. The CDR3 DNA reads TGTGCCAGCAGTTTTGGGGACAGGGGAACTAATCAGCCCCAGCATTTT. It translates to CASSFGDRGTNQPQHF.

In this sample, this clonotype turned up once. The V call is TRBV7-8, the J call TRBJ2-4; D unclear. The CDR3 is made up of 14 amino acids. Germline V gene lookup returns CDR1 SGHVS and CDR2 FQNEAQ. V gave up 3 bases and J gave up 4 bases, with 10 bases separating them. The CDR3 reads CASSFQDGKNIQYF. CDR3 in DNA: TGTGCCAGCAGCTTCCAAGACGGGAAAAACATTCAGTACTTC.

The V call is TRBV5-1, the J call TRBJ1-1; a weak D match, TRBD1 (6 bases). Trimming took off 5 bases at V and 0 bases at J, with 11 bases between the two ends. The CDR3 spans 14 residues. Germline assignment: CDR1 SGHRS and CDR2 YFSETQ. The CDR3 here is CASRITGLNTEAFF. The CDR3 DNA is TGCGCCAGCAGGATCACAGGGTTGAACACTGAAGCTTTCTTT.

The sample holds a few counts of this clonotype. In DNA, the CDR3 is TGTGCCAACGCCGTAGTTAGCTCCTACAATGAGCAGTTCTTC. Its translation is CANAVVSSYNEQFF. The chain is built from TRBV7-9 and TRBJ2-1; no definite D call. Between the trimmed V and J ends, which lost 10 bases and 0 bases, there was a span of 13 bases. Germline V gene data show CDR1 as SEHNR and CDR2 as FQNEAQ (reference sequence). This CDR3 contains 14 residues.

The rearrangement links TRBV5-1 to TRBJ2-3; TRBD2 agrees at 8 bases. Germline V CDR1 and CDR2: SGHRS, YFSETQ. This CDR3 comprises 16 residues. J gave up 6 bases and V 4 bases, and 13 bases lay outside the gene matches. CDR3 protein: CASSASLLAAGDTQYF. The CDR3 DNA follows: TGCGCCAGCAGCGCGAGCTTACTAGCGGCGGGGGATACGCAGTATTTT.

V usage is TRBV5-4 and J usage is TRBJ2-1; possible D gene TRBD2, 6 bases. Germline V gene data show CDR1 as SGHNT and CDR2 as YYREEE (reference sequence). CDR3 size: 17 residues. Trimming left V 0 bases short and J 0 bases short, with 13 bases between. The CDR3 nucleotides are TGTGCCAGCAGCTTGGTTAGCGGAGCCCGCTCCTACAATGAGCAGTTCTTC. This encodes CASSLVSGARSYNEQFF.

The CDR3 sequence is CASRNDGTRDEQFF. CDR3 in DNA: TGTGCCAGCAGAAACGACGGGACTCGGGATGAGCAGTTCTTC. The V and J genes are TRBV6-2 or TRBV6-3 and TRBJ2-1; D is perhaps TRBD2 (6 bases). This CDR3 contains 14 residues. CDR1 is MNHEY, CDR2 SVGEGT, per germline. V lost 6 bases and J 8 bases, leaving 17 bases between the germline ends.